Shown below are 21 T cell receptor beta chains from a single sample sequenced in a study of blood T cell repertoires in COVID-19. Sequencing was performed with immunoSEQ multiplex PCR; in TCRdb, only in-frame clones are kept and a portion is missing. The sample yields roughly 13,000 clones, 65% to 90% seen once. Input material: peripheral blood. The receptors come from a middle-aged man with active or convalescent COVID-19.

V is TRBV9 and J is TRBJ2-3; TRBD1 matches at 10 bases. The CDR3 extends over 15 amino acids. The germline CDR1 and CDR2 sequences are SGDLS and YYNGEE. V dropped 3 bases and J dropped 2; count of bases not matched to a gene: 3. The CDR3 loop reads CASSGGTGDTDTQYF. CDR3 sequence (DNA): TGTGCCAGCAGCGGAGGGACAGGGGACACAGATACGCAGTATTTT.

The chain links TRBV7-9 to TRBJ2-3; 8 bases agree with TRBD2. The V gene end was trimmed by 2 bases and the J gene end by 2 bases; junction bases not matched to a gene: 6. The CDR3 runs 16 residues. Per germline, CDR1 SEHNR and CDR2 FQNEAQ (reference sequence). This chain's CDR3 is CASSLWSGGYTDTQYF. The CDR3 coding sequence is TGTGCCAGCAGCTTATGGAGCGGGGGCTACACAGATACGCAGTATTTT.

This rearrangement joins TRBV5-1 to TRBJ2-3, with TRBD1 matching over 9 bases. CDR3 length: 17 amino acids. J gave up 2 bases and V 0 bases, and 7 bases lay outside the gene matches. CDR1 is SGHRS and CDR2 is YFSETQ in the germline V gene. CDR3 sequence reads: CASSLVTGGRVTDTQYF. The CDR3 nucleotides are TGCGCCAGCAGCTTGGTGACAGGGGGACGTGTCACAGATACGCAGTATTTT.

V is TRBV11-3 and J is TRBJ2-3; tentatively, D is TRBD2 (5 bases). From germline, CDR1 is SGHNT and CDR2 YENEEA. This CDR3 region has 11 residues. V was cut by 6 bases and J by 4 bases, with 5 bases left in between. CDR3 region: CASRAADTQYF. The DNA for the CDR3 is TGTGCCAGCAGAGCGGCAGATACGCAGTATTTT.

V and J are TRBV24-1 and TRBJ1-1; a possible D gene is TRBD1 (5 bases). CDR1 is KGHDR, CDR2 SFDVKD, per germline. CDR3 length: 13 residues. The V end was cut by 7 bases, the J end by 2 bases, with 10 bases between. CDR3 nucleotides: TGTGCCACCAGCGAAACAGGCAACACTGAAGCTTTCTTT. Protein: CATSETGNTEAFF.

The CDR3 nucleotides are TGTGCCAGTTCCCCAGGGTACACCTACGAGCAGTACTTC. It encodes CASSPGYTYEQYF. V usage is TRBV19 and J usage is TRBJ2-7; tentative D call: TRBD1 (5 bases). The CDR3 sequence is 13 residues long. Per the germline V gene, CDR1 is LNHDA and CDR2 is SQIVND (reference sequence). Trimming pared 8 bases from V and 2 bases from J, leaving 13 bases between.

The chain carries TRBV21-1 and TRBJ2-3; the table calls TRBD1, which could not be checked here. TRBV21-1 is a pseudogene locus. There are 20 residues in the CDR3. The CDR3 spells CASSDSDRGPNLPSTDTQYF. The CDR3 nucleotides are TGTGCCAGCAGCGACTCGGACAGGGGGCCGAATCTGCCGAGCACAGATACGCAGTATTTT.

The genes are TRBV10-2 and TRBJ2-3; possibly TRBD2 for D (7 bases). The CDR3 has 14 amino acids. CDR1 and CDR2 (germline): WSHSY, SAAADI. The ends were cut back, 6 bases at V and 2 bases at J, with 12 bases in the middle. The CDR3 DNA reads TGCGCCAGCAGCCCCGGGGGGCCCACAGATACGCAGTATTTT. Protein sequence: CASSPGGPTDTQYF.

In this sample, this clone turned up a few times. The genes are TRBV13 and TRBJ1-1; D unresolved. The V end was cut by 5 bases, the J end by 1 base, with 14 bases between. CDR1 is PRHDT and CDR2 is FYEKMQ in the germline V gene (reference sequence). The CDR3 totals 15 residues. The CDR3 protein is CASSPQALPNTEAFF. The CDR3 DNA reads TGTGCCAGCAGCCCCCAGGCCCTCCCGAACACTGAAGCTTTCTTT.

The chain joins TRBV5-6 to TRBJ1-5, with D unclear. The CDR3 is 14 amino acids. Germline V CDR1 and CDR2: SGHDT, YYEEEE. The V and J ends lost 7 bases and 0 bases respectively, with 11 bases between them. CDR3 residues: CASQAGFSNQPQHF. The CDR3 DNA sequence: TGTGCCAGCCAAGCGGGGTTTAGCAATCAGCCCCAGCATTTT.

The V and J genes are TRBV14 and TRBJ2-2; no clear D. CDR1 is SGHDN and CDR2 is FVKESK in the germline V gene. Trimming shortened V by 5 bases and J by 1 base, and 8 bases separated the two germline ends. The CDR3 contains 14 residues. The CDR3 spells CASSSSQNTGELFF. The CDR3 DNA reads TGTGCCAGCAGCTCCAGTCAGAACACCGGGGAGCTGTTTTTT.

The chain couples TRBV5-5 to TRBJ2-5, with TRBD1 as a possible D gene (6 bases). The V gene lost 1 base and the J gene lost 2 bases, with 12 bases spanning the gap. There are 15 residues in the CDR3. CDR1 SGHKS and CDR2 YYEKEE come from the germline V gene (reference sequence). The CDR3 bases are TGTGCCAGCAGCTTGTTGGGACACCAACAAGAGACCCAGTACTTC. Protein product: CASSLLGHQQETQYF.

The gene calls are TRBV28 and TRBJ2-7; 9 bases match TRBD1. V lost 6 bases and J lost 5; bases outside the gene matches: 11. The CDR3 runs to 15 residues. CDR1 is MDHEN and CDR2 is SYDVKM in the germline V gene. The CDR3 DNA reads TGTGCCAGCAGCCTGGAGGGACAGGGTCGCGACGAGCAGTACTTC. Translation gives CASSLEGQGRDEQYF.

The CDR3 loop reads CASSSQSTDTQYF. CDR3 DNA sequence: TGTGCCAGCAGCTCCCAAAGCACAGATACGCAGTATTTT. The chain couples TRBV7-2 to TRBJ2-3, with D hard to call. Germline CDR1 is SGHTA and CDR2 is FQGNSA. The CDR3 is 13 amino acids. Trimming pared 4 bases from V and 0 bases from J, leaving 5 bases between.

CDR3 amino acids: CASSYSKGGGNRYEQYF. CDR3 sequence (DNA): TGTGCCAGCAGTTACTCCAAGGGTGGCGGGAATAGATACGAGCAGTACTTC. The chain links TRBV6-2 or TRBV6-3 to TRBJ2-7; D might be TRBD2 (6 bases). Trimming took off 0 bases at V and 4 bases at J, with 19 bases between the two ends. This CDR3 spans 17 amino acids. CDR1 is MNHEY and CDR2 is SVGEGT in the germline V gene.

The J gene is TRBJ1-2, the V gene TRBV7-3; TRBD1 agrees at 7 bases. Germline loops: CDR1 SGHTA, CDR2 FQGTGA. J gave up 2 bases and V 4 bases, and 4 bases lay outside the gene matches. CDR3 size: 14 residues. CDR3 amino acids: CASSSTGDNYGYTF. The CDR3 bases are TGTGCCAGCAGCTCCACAGGGGACAACTATGGCTACACCTTC.

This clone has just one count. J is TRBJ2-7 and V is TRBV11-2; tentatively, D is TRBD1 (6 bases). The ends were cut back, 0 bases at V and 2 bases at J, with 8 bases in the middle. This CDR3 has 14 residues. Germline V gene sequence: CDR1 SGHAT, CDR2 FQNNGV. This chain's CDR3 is CASSLEGTPYEQYF. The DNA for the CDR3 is TGTGCCAGCAGCTTAGAGGGGACACCCTACGAGCAGTACTTC.

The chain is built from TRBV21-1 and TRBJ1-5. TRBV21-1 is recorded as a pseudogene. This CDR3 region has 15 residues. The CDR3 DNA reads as TGTGCCAGCAGCAAAGCTCCTTGTAGCCATCAGCCCCAGCATTTT. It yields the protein CASSKAPCSHQPQHF.

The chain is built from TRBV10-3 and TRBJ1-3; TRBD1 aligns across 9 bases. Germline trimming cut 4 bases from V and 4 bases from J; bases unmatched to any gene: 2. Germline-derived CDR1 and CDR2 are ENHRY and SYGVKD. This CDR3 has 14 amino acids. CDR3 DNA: TGTGCCATCAGTGGCGGGACAGGGGGAAACACCATATATTTT. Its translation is CAISGGTGGNTIYF.

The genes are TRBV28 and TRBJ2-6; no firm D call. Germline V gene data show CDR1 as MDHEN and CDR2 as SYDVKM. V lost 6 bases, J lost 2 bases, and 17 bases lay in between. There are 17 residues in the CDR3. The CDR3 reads CASSEANPVPGANVLTF. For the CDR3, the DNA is TGTGCCAGCAGCGAGGCAAATCCCGTTCCTGGGGCCAACGTCCTGACTTTC. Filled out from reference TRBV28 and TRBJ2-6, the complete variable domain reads DVKVTQSSRYLVKRTGEKVFLECVQDMDHENMFWYRQDPGLGLRLIYFSYDVKMKEKGDIPEGYSVSREKKERFSLILESASTNQTSMYLCASSEANPVPGANVLTFGAGSRLTVL.

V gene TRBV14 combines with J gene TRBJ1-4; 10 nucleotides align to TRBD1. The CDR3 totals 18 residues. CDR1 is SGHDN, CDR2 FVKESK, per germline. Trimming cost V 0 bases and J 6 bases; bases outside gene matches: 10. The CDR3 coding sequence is TGTGCCAGCAGCCAAGATTTCCCCGGGACAGGGGATGATGAAAAACTGTTTTTT. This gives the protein CASSQDFPGTGDDEKLFF. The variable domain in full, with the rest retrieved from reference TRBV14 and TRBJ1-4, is EAGVTQFPSHSVIEKGQTVTLRCDPISGHDNLYWYRRVMGKEIKFLLHFVKESKQDESGMPNNRFLAERTGGTYSTLKVQPAELEDSGVYFCASSQDFPGTGDDEKLFFGSGTQLSVL.